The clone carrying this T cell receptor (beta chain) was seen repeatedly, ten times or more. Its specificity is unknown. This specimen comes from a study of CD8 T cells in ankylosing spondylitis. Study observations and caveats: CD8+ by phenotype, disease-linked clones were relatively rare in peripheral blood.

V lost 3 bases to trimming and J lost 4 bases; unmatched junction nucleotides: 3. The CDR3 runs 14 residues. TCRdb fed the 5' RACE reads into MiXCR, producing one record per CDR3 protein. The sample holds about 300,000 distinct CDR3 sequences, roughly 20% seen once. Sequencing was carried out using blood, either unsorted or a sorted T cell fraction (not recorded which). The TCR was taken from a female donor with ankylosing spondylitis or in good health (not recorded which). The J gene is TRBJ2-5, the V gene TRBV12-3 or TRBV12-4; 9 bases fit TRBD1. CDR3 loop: CASSFRDRAETQYF. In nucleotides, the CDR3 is TGTGCCAGCAGTTTTCGGGACAGGGCAGAGACCCAGTACTTC.